This TCR beta chain was sequenced in a study of cytomegalovirus exposure and HLA in healthy donors. This clone occurred a few times. Antigen specificity is unknown. V gave up 0 bases and J gave up 0 bases; unmatched junction bases: 7. The CDR3 sequence is 18 residues long. Germline V lookup: CDR1 LGHNA, CDR2 YNFKEQ. The PCR employed 60 Vbeta primers together with 13 Jbeta primers. Measured with immunoSEQ multiplex PCR; TCRdb has only the in-frame clones, and not every one. The profile covers some 190,000 clones, with over 60% appearing a single time and 0.9% to 1.2% taken by the ten largest. Study-level points and caveats: Presence/absence analyses took donor sequencing depth as roughly uniform.

The receptor was isolated from a woman aged 40 to 55 in good health and CMV-seronegative. Sequenced sample: PBMCs. The gene calls are TRBV4-2 and TRBJ2-3; 9 bases fit TRBD2. The CDR3 DNA is TGTGCCAGCAGCCAAGAAATATCTAGCGGGGTTAGCACAGATACGCAGTATTTT. It specifies CASSQEISSGVSTDTQYF.